Shown below are 31 T cell receptor beta chains from a single sample sequenced in a study of identical twins. Using its own MiXCR run on the 5' RACE reads, TCRdb lists one record per CDR3 protein. The table has hundreds of thousands of distinct CDR3 sequences, about 12% seen once. A further study also used this sample, focusing on yellow fever vaccine responses in identical twins.

Sequencing was carried out using PBMCs. The receptor source for this set is a woman younger than 30 in good health.

This clonotype was detected only a few times. The chain is built from TRBV7-2 and TRBJ2-7; 12 bases fit TRBD2. V was clipped by 0 bases and J by 4 bases; unmatched bases: 10. CDR1 SGHTA and CDR2 FQGNSA come from the germline V gene. The CDR3 spans 18 residues. CDR3 DNA sequence: TGTGCCAGCAGCTTAGCCCGGACTAGCGGGACTTCTCAATACGAGCAGTACTTC. Translation: CASSLARTSGTSQYEQYF. Supplemented by reference TRBV7-2 and TRBJ2-7, the full variable domain reads GAGVSQSPSNKVTEKGKDVELRCDPISGHTALYWYRQSLGQGLEFLIYFQGNSAPDKSGLPSDRFSAERTGGSVSTLTIQRTQQEDSAVYLCASSLARTSGTSQYEQYFGPGTRLTVT.

This clonotype has just a few counts. The chain recombines TRBV6-5 with TRBJ2-1; no firm D call. From germline, CDR1 is MNHEY and CDR2 SVGAGI. The CDR3 is made up of 17 amino acids. The ends were cut back, 3 bases at V and 4 bases at J, with 19 bases in the middle. In DNA, the CDR3 is TGTGCCAGCAGTTATTCCTCCAAAAAGGTGGGATACAATGAGCAGTTCTTC. Its translation is CASSYSSKKVGYNEQFF.

This clonotype was recorded only once. The chain combines TRBV5-4 with TRBJ2-7; possibly TRBD1 or TRBD2 for D (5 bases each). The CDR3 contains 13 residues. Germline CDR1 SGHNT, CDR2 YYREEE (reference sequence). V dropped 2 bases and J dropped 5 bases, with 11 bases sitting between them. CDR3 in DNA: TGTGCCAGCAGCTTAGTTAGGGACCACGAGCAGTACGTC. Protein: CASSLVRDHEQYV.

This clonotype was seen only a few times. V and J are TRBV7-9 and TRBJ1-1, with D possibly TRBD1 on 5 matching bases. V lost 4 bases and J 4 bases, leaving 13 bases between the germline ends. Germline V gene sequence: CDR1 SEHNR, CDR2 FQNEAQ (reference sequence). The CDR3 loop spans 14 amino acids. The CDR3 is CASSYRDRVTEAFF. DNA for the CDR3: TGTGCCAGCAGCTACCGAGACAGAGTCACTGAAGCTTTCTTT.

The chain carries TRBV10-3 and TRBJ2-1; weak D call: TRBD1 (5 bases). Trimming took off 4 bases at V and 3 bases at J, with 10 bases between the two ends. This CDR3 comprises 14 residues. The germline V gene has CDR1 ENHRY and CDR2 SYGVKD. The CDR3 protein is CAISGQGGYNEQFF. The CDR3 bases are TGTGCCATCAGTGGGCAGGGTGGCTACAATGAGCAGTTCTTC.

The chain recombines TRBV29-1 with TRBJ1-2; 8 bases are shared with TRBD1. The CDR3 consists of 13 residues. Germline values: CDR1 SQVTM, CDR2 ANQGSEA. V shed 6 bases and J 4 bases; nucleotides not matched to a gene: 7. The CDR3 reads CSVAGGVGYGYTF. DNA for the CDR3: TGCAGCGTAGCAGGGGGCGTGGGCTATGGCTACACCTTC.

This clonotype showed up just a few times. The V gene is TRBV28, the J gene TRBJ2-2; 10 bases align to TRBD1. This CDR3 spans 16 amino acids. V lost 7 bases and J lost 4; bases outside the gene matches: 9. The germline V gene encodes CDR1 MDHEN and CDR2 SYDVKM. CDR3 region: CASTSRGQGFTGELFF. CDR3 in DNA: TGTGCCAGCACCTCTCGGGGACAGGGGTTCACCGGGGAGCTGTTTTTT.

In this sample, this clonotype turned up a few times. This rearrangement joins TRBV24-1 to TRBJ1-5, with TRBD1 matching 7 bases. The length of the CDR3 is 16 residues. Trimming took 1 base from V and 1 from J; bases not matched to a gene: 3. CDR1 KGHDR and CDR2 SFDVKD come from the germline V gene. In DNA, the CDR3 is TGTGCCACCAGTGATTTAAAACAGGGGAGCAATCAGCCCCAGCATTTT. This codes for CATSDLKQGSNQPQHF.

In its sample, this clonotype was seen a few times. The V gene is TRBV20-1, the J gene TRBJ2-5; 9 bases line up with TRBD1. With 6 bases clipped from V and 4 bases from J, the junction kept 18 bases outside the gene matches. Germline V gives CDR1 DFQATT, CDR2 SNEGSKA (reference sequence). The CDR3 loop spans 17 amino acids. The CDR3 here is CSALPGQGPEWAETQYF. The CDR3 nucleotides read TGCAGTGCCCTCCCGGGACAGGGACCAGAGTGGGCAGAGACCCAGTACTTC.

In nucleotides, the CDR3 is TGTGCCAGCAGCTATCTCACGGGACAACGCTACGAGCAGTACTTC. Protein sequence: CASSYLTGQRYEQYF. This chain joins TRBV13 and TRBJ2-7, with TRBD1 as a possible D gene (6 bases). Germline V CDR1 and CDR2: PRHDT, FYEKMQ (reference sequence). The CDR3 contains 15 residues. The V and J ends lost 4 bases and 3 bases respectively, with 16 bases between them.

In its sample, this clonotype was seen a few times. This chain uses TRBV2 with TRBJ2-5; unclear D gene. The V end was cut by 10 bases, the J end by 5 bases, with 17 bases between. The CDR3 loop spans 13 amino acids. Germline CDR1 and CDR2: SNHLY and FYNNEI. The CDR3 reads CATGSRARETQYF. CDR3 nucleotides: TGTGCCACGGGCAGCCGGGCCCGGGAGACCCAGTACTTC.

This sequence joins TRBV28 and TRBJ2-5; D possibly corresponds to TRBD2 (7 bases). CDR3 length: 16 residues. Per germline, CDR1 MDHEN and CDR2 SYDVKM. Deletions cut 2 bases from V and 1 base from J, with 14 bases between. The CDR3 DNA reads TGTGCCAGCAGTTTACTTCGGGGGGACACCCAAGAGACCCAGTACTTC. Its protein product is CASSLLRGDTQETQYF.

CDR3 in DNA: TGTGCCAGCAGCTTAGTGTCAGGGTCTAGCAATCAGCCCCAGCATTTT. Translated: CASSLVSGSSNQPQHF. V gene TRBV7-9 combines with J gene TRBJ1-5; a possible D gene is TRBD1 (5 bases). V gave up 1 base and J gave up 0 bases, with 10 bases separating them. The CDR3 extends over 16 amino acids. Germline values: CDR1 SEHNR, CDR2 FQNEAQ (reference sequence). Complete variable domain (other parts from reference TRBV7-9 and TRBJ1-5): DTGVSQNPRHKITKRGQNVTFRCDPISEHNRLYWYRQTLGQGPEFLTYFQNEAQLEKSRLLSDRFSAERPKGSFSTLEIQRTEQGDSAMYLCASSLVSGSSNQPQHFGDGTRLSIL.

This sequence joins TRBV5-1 and TRBJ1-1; possible D gene TRBD1, 5 bases. This CDR3 spans 14 amino acids. Germline V gene lookup returns CDR1 SGHRS and CDR2 YFSETQ. The V gene lost 1 base and the J gene lost 7 bases, with 14 bases spanning the gap. CDR3 protein: CASSLSLEGNEAFF. The CDR3 DNA follows: TGCGCCAGCAGCTTGTCCTTAGAGGGGAATGAAGCTTTCTTT.

This clonotype was seen a handful of times. The V call is TRBV20-1, the J call TRBJ2-7; weak D call: TRBD2 (7 bases). The CDR3 consists of 13 residues. Germline values: CDR1 DFQATT, CDR2 SNEGSKA (reference sequence). V lost 5 bases, J lost 3 bases, and 14 bases lay in between. CDR3 amino acids: CSAYPGGVYEQYF. CDR3 DNA sequence: TGCAGTGCTTACCCGGGGGGCGTCTACGAGCAGTACTTC.

This clonotype was counted a single time. The chain uses TRBV7-6 and TRBJ2-1; 7 bases are a match to TRBD2. In germline, CDR1 is SGHVS, CDR2 FNYEAQ. Losses at the gene ends were 4 bases for V and 3 bases for J; bases not matched to a gene: 6. The CDR3 contains 15 residues. CDR3 protein: CASSSQPSGYNEQFF. CDR3 coding DNA: TGTGCCAGCAGCTCCCAACCTAGCGGCTACAATGAGCAGTTCTTC.

This clonotype has only a few counts. The chain recombines TRBV15 with TRBJ1-1; D unclear. This CDR3 spans 13 amino acids. Germline CDR1 LNHNV, CDR2 YYDKDF (reference sequence). Between the trimmed V and J ends, which lost 2 bases and 7 bases, there was a span of 11 bases. The CDR3 reads CATSRSRAGEAFF. The CDR3 DNA is TGTGCCACCAGCAGATCGAGAGCAGGTGAAGCTTTCTTT. Drawing the rest from reference TRBV15 and TRBJ1-1, the complete variable domain is DAMVIQNPRYQVTQFGKPVTLSCSQTLNHNVMYWYQQKSSQAPKLLFHYYDKDFNNEADTPDNFQSRRPNTSFCFLDIRSPGLGDTAMYLCATSRSRAGEAFFGQGTRLTVV.

This clonotype was seen only a few times. The chain couples TRBV7-6 to TRBJ2-5; 9 nucleotides align to TRBD2. In germline, CDR1 is SGHVS, CDR2 FNYEAQ. This CDR3 comprises 15 residues. Trimming cost V 5 bases and J 4 bases; bases outside gene matches: 8. The CDR3 region is CASSNIPTSGETQYF. DNA for the CDR3: TGTGCCAGCAGCAATATCCCGACTAGCGGAGAGACCCAGTACTTC.

This rearrangement joins TRBV18 to TRBJ2-7; no definite D call. The CDR3 consists of 14 residues. Per germline, CDR1 KGHSH and CDR2 LQKENI. Between the trimmed V and J ends, which lost 0 bases and 0 bases, there was a span of 6 bases. CDR3 in DNA: TGTGCCAGCTCACCACCGGAACTCTCCTACGAGCAGTACTTC. It translates to CASSPPELSYEQYF.

This clonotype was detected a few times. The chain recombines TRBV4-2 with TRBJ2-1; 7 bases match TRBD2. The CDR3 runs to 16 residues. The germline V gene encodes CDR1 LGHNA and CDR2 YNFKEQ. V lost 4 bases and J lost 3; bases outside the gene matches: 9. CDR3 DNA sequence: TGTGCCAGCAGCCCCCCGGAGCGGGGACGCTACAATGAGCAGTTCTTC. This gives the protein CASSPPERGRYNEQFF.

J is TRBJ2-2 and V is TRBV27; 10 nucleotides align to TRBD1. Germline CDR1 reads MNHEY; CDR2 reads SMNVEV (reference sequence). There are 15 residues in the CDR3. J gave up 6 bases and V 6 bases, and 7 bases lay outside the gene matches. DNA of the CDR3: TGTGCCAGCAGAGGTTTGGGACAGGGGCCCGGGGAGCTGTTTTTT. Its translation is CASRGLGQGPGELFF.

V gene TRBV20-1 combines with J gene TRBJ2-3; 10 bases match TRBD2. The CDR3 length is 10 residues. CDR1 and CDR2 from the germline V gene are DFQATT and SNEGSKA (reference sequence). The V gene end was trimmed by 4 bases and the J gene end by 11 bases; junction bases not matched to a gene: 0. The CDR3 DNA reads as TGCAGTGCTACTAGCGGGAGGCAGTATTTT. Protein product: CSATSGRQYF.

V is TRBV20-1 and J is TRBJ2-1, with TRBD1 matching over 9 bases. In germline, CDR1 is DFQATT, CDR2 SNEGSKA (reference sequence). Trimming cost V 5 bases and J 5 bases; bases outside gene matches: 7. The CDR3 length is 14 residues. CDR3 in DNA: TGCAGTGCTGCTACAGGGGGCCTTCACAATGAGCAGTTCTTC. Translating gives CSAATGGLHNEQFF.

The chain joins TRBV20-1 to TRBJ2-1, with TRBD2 matching 8 bases. The CDR3 contains 15 residues. J was trimmed by 9 bases and V by 1 base; bases with no gene match: 11. The germline V gene has CDR1 DFQATT and CDR2 SNEGSKA (reference sequence). CDR3 DNA: TGCAGTGCTAGAGTTGGTTCCGGGGGGGCCGGTGAGCAGTTCTTC. The encoded protein is CSARVGSGGAGEQFF.

CDR3 bases: TGTGCCAGCAGTCCTAGCGGGAGGGAGAGAGATACGCAGTATTTT. This encodes CASSPSGRERDTQYF. This rearrangement joins TRBV2 to TRBJ2-3; TRBD2 aligns across 12 bases. The CDR3 contains 15 residues. Trimming cost V 5 bases and J 5 bases; bases outside gene matches: 5. From germline, CDR1 is SNHLY and CDR2 FYNNEI.

This clonotype was detected ten times or more. V is TRBV12-3 or TRBV12-4 and J is TRBJ2-1, with D perhaps TRBD2 (6 bases). V was trimmed by 1 base and J by 9 bases, leaving 7 bases between them. There are 12 residues in the CDR3. The CDR3 region has the DNA TGTGCCAGCAGTTTAGGCGGGGCTGAGCAGTTCTTC. It specifies CASSLGGAEQFF.

The chain has TRBV11-3 and TRBJ1-1; D is unclear. V lost 0 bases, J lost 1 base, and 9 bases lay in between. Germline CDR1 and CDR2: SGHNT and YENEEA. CDR3 length: 15 residues. This CDR3 is CASSLDLAENTEAFF. CDR3 coding DNA: TGTGCCAGCAGCTTAGATTTGGCAGAGAACACTGAAGCTTTCTTT.

The J gene is TRBJ1-4, the V gene TRBV20-1; D call uncertain. The CDR3 has 11 amino acids. In germline, CDR1 is DFQATT, CDR2 SNEGSKA (reference sequence). With 0 bases removed from V and 8 bases from J, the gap between germline ends came to 4 bases. The CDR3 DNA is TGCAGTGCTAGAGAGGTGGAAAAACTGTTTTTT. This gives the protein CSAREVEKLFF.

V gene TRBV7-8 combines with J gene TRBJ2-7; tentative D call: TRBD1 (6 bases). Looked up from germline, CDR1 is SGHVS and CDR2 is FQNEAQ. This CDR3 is 16 amino acids long. V lost 4 bases and J lost 2, with 18 bases in between. CDR3 sequence: CASSYPKGERPYEQYF. The DNA of the CDR3 is TGTGCCAGCAGCTACCCTAAGGGGGAGAGACCCTACGAGCAGTACTTC.

This clonotype was found a few times. The rearrangement joins TRBV11-2 to TRBJ2-7; D not resolved. V lost 4 bases and J 3 bases, leaving 16 bases between the germline ends. This CDR3 is built from 15 residues. CDR1 is SGHAT, CDR2 FQNNGV, per germline. As DNA, the CDR3 is TGTGCCAGCAGCTCCTCGATCGGCCCATTCTACGAGCAGTACTTC. As protein: CASSSSIGPFYEQYF.

V usage is TRBV28 and J usage is TRBJ2-5; 10 bases are a match to TRBD2. From germline, CDR1 is MDHEN and CDR2 SYDVKM. The CDR3 is 16 amino acids. After removal of 6 bases from V and 5 bases from J, the junction contained 12 bases not matched to a gene. The CDR3 protein is CASRPWASGSAETQYF. The CDR3 DNA reads TGTGCCAGCAGGCCCTGGGCTAGCGGGAGTGCGGAGACCCAGTACTTC. The variable domain in full, with the rest retrieved from reference TRBV28 and TRBJ2-5, is DVKVTQSSRYLVKRTGEKVFLECVQDMDHENMFWYRQDPGLGLRLIYFSYDVKMKEKGDIPEGYSVSREKKERFSLILESASTNQTSMYLCASRPWASGSAETQYFGPGTRLLVL.